This T cell receptor (beta chain) was sequenced in a study of blood T cell repertoires in COVID-19. The overall study: Acute and convalescent COVID-19 samples came from the United States, Italy and Spain. The analysed material was cDNA or gDNA that came from T cells, B-cell-depleted T cells, or PBMCs.

In the study's own analysis: Estimated nucleated cell counts came from reference gene primer amplification. Sequencing used immunoSEQ multiplex PCR; TCRdb keeps in-frame clones, though not all of them. Clone size and the V and J calls come from that table; the DNA yielded D and trimming. Of 250,000 to 400,000 clones detected, roughly 90% appear once; the ten largest clones hold 2.9%. One Seattle source followed patients from active infection through their disease course. The germline V gene has CDR1 SQVTM and CDR2 ANQGSEA. The CDR3 totals 13 residues. V trimming: 7 bases; J trimming: 2 bases; junction bases outside the gene matches: 5. This clone was detected only a few times.

The receptor comes from a woman in her thirties with COVID-19, enrolled during active disease. Source material: peripheral blood. V gene TRBV29-1 combines with J gene TRBJ1-1; 9 nucleotides line up with TRBD1. The DNA for the CDR3 is TGCAGCGCTATGGACAGGGGAAACACTGAAGCTTTCTTT. Protein product: CSAMDRGNTEAFF.